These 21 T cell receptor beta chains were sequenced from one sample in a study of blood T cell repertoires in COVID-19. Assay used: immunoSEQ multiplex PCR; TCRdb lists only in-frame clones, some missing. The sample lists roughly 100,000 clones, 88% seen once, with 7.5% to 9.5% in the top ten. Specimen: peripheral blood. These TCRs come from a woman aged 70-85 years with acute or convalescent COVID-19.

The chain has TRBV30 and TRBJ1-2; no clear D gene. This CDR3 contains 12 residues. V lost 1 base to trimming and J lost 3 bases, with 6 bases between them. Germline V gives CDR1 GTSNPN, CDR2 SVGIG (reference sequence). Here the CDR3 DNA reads TGTGCCTGGAGTGGAACAGACTATGGCTACACCTTC. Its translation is CAWSGTDYGYTF.

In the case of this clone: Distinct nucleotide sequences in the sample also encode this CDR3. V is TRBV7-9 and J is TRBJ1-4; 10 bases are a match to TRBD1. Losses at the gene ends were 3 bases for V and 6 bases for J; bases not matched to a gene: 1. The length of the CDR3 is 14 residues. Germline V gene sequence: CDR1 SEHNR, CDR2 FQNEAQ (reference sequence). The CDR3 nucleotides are TGTGCCAGCAGCTTGGGACAGGGGTATGAAAAACTGTTTTTT. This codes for CASSLGQGYEKLFF.

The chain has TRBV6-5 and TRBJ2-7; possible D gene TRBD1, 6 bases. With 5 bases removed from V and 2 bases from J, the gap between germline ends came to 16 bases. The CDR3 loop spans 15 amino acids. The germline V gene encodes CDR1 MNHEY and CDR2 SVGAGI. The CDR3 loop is CASSPTPGQTYEQYF. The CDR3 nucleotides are TGTGCCAGCAGTCCGACCCCGGGACAAACCTACGAGCAGTACTTC.

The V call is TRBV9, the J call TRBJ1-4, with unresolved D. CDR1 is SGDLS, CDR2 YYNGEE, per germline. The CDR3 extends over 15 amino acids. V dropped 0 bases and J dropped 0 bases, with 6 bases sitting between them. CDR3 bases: TGTGCCAGCAGCGTAGGCTCAGCAACTAATGAAAAACTGTTTTTT. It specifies CASSVGSATNEKLFF.

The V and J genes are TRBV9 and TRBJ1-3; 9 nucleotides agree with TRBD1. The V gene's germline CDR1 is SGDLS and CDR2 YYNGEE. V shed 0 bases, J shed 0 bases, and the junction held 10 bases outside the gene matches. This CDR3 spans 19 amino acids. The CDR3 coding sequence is TGTGCCAGCAGCGTAGATGTAGGGACAGGGACTCCCTCTGGAAACACCATATATTTT. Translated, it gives CASSVDVGTGTPSGNTIYF.

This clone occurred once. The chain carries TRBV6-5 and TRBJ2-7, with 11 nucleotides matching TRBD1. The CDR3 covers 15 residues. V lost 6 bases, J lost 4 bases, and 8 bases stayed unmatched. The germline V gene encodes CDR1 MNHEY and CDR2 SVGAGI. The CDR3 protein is CASRVRTGGGYEQYF. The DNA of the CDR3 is TGTGCCAGCAGAGTAAGGACAGGGGGCGGTTACGAGCAGTACTTC.

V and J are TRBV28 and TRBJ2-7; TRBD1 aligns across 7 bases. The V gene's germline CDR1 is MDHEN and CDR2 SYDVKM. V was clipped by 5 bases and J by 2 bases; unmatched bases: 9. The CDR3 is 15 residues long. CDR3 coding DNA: TGTGCCAGCAGTCCACGGGACAGATGGACCTACGAGCAGTACTTC. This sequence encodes CASSPRDRWTYEQYF.

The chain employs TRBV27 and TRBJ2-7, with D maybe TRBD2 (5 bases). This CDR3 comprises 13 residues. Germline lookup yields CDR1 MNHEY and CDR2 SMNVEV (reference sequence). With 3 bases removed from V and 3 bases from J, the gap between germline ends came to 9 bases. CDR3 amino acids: CASSLDWGYEQYF. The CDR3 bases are TGTGCCAGCAGTTTGGACTGGGGCTACGAGCAGTACTTC.

CDR3 residues: CASSVVMGLAGGELFF. The CDR3 DNA follows: TGTGCCAGCAGCGTAGTGATGGGACTAGCGGGCGGGGAGCTGTTTTTT. The chain recombines TRBV9 with TRBJ2-2; the match to TRBD2 covers 12 bases. Germline lookup yields CDR1 SGDLS and CDR2 YYNGEE. This CDR3 is 16 amino acids long. The V segment lost 0 bases and the J segment 7 bases; nucleotides outside the gene matches: 4. The full variable domain, in which reference TRBV9 and TRBJ2-2 provide the parts outside the CDR3, is DSGVTQTPKHLITATGQRVTLRCSPRSGDLSVYWYQQSLDQGLQFLIQYYNGEERAKGNILERFSAQQFPDLHSELNLSSLELGDSALYFCASSVVMGLAGGELFFGEGSRLTVL.

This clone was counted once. The CDR3 DNA reads TGTGCCAGCAGTTACGTGGCGGGACAGCCCCAGCATTTT. It translates to CASSYVAGQPQHF. The V call is TRBV6-5, the J call TRBJ1-5; no clear D gene. The V gene lost 2 bases and the J gene lost 7 bases, with 9 bases spanning the gap. The CDR3 sequence is 13 residues long. Germline CDR1 is MNHEY and CDR2 is SVGAGI.

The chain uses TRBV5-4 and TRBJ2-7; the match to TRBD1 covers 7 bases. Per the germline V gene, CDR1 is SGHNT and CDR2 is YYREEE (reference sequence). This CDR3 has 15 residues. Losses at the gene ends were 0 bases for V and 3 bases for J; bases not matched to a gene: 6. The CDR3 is CASSLDRTGHYEQYF. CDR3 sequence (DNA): TGTGCCAGCAGCTTGGATAGGACAGGACACTACGAGCAGTACTTC.

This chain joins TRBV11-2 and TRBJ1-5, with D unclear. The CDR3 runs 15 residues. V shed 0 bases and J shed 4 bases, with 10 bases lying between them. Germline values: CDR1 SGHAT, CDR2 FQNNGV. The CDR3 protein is CASSLDHSGNQPQHF. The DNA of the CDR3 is TGTGCCAGCAGCTTAGACCACTCGGGGAATCAGCCCCAGCATTTT.

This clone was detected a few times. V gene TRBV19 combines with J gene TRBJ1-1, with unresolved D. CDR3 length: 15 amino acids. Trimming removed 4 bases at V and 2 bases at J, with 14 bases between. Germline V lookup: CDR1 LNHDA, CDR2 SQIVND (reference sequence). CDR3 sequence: CASSTRPGVNTEAFF. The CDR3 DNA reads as TGTGCCAGTAGTACGCGTCCGGGAGTCAACACTGAAGCTTTCTTT.

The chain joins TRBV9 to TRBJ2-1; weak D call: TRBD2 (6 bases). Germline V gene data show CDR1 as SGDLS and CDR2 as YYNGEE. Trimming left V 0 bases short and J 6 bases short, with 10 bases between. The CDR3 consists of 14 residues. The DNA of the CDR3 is TGTGCCAGCAGCGTAGCCCGGGAGCTCAATGAGCAGTTCTTC. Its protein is CASSVARELNEQFF.

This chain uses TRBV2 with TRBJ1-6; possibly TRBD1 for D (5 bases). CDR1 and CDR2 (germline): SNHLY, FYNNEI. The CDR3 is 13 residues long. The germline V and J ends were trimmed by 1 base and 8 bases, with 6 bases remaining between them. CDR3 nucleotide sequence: TGTGCCAGCAGTGAAGGACAGTATTCACCCCTCCACTTT. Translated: CASSEGQYSPLHF.

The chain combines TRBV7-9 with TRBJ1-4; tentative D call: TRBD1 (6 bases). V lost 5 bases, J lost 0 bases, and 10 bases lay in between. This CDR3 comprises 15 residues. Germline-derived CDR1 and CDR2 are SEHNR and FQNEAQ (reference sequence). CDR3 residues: CASSPRGTTNEKLFF. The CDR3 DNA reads TGTGCCAGCAGCCCTAGGGGGACAACTAATGAAAAACTGTTTTTT.

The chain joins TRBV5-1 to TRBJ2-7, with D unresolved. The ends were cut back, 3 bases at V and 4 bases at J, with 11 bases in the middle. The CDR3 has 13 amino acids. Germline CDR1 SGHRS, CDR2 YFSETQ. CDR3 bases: TGCGCCAGCAGCTACGGGTCCCAATACGAGCAGTACTTC. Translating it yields CASSYGSQYEQYF.

The CDR3 loop reads CASSLMLAEQYF. DNA for the CDR3: TGTGCCAGCAGTTTAATGCTAGCCGAGCAGTACTTC. The rearrangement joins TRBV12-3 or TRBV12-4 to TRBJ2-7, with a weak D call TRBD2 (5 bases). The CDR3 spans 12 residues. V gave up 2 bases and J gave up 6 bases, with 8 bases separating them.

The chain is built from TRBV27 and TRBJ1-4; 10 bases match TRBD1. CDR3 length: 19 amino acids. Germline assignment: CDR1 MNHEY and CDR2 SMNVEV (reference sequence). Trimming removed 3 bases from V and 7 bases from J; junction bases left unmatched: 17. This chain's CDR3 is CASSFYTPSDRGHGEKLFF. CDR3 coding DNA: TGTGCCAGCAGTTTCTATACCCCAAGCGACAGGGGGCATGGTGAAAAACTGTTTTTT.

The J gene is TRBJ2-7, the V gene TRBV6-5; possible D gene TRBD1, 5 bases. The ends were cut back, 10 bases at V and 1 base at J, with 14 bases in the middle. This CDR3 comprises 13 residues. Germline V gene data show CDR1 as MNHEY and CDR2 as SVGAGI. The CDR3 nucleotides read TGTGCCATGGGATCGAAGGGGTCCTACGAGCAGTACTTC. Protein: CAMGSKGSYEQYF.

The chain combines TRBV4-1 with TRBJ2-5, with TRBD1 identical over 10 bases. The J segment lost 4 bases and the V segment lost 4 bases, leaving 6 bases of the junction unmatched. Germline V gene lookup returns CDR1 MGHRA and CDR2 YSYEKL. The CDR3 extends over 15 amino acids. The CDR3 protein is CASSLQGQGTETQYF. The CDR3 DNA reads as TGCGCCAGCAGCCTTCAGGGACAGGGGACAGAGACCCAGTACTTC.